These T cell receptor beta chains were read from a single sample in a study of blood T cell repertoires in COVID-19. The protocol was immunoSEQ multiplex PCR, while the TCRdb copy is restricted to in-frame clones and leaves out a portion. The profile shows under 200,000 clones, approximately 88% of them singletons. Sequencing was carried out using peripheral blood. These receptors were collected from a woman older than 75 with active or convalescent COVID-19. The CDR3 runs from the conserved cysteine through the conserved F or W. Each record gives: V gene, J gene, CDR3 protein.

>TRBV28|TRBJ1-2
CASSPTGRGYTF
>TRBV7-2|TRBJ2-7
CASSSLYEQYF
>TRBV14|TRBJ2-1
CASSRLGGYNEQFF
>TRBV19|TRBJ1-2
CASRAGTGDGYTF
>TRBV18|TRBJ2-1
CASSDRLAGGRNEQFF
>TRBV6-1|TRBJ2-6
CASTDLLSGANVLTF
>TRBV3-1/TRBV3-2|TRBJ1-2
CASSTEGDGYGYTF
>TRBV19|TRBJ1-2
CASSIGGVAYGYTF
>TRBV5-3|TRBJ1-5
CARRPVHLDRGLGVNQPQHF
>TRBV18|TRBJ2-2
CASSPQVIQGATGELFF
>TRBV10-1|TRBJ1-1
CASRTAQNTEAFF
>TRBV27|TRBJ1-4
CASSRNQGGSEKLFF
>TRBV15|TRBJ2-1
CATSRPGGAREQFF
>TRBV9|TRBJ1-2
CASSVGQGSSQGYTF
>TRBV2|TRBJ1-5
CASREQGAGQPQHF
>TRBV4-3|TRBJ2-7
CASSQAIQGVGSYEQYF
>TRBV4-3|TRBJ1-2
CASSRDSVSTFYGYTF
>TRBV6-5|TRBJ2-2
CASSYSWLAGGELFF
>TRBV19|TRBJ1-1
CASRGPGGANTEAFF
>TRBV18|TRBJ1-3
CASSPDSSGNTIYF
>TRBV30|TRBJ1-1
CAWSVRQVYMNTEAFF
>TRBV7-3|TRBJ2-3
CASSHTSGGTDTQYF
>TRBV6-2/TRBV6-3|TRBJ2-3
CASSRTSGLADTQYF
>TRBV4-3|TRBJ2-1
CASSQDPGTPLEQFF
>TRBV7-2|TRBJ2-3
CASSLGGLPMDTQYF
>TRBV18|TRBJ1-5
CASSGGQGESQPQHF
>TRBV12-3/TRBV12-4|TRBJ2-7
CASSSSYEQYF
>TRBV6-4|TRBJ2-3
CASRESGGTTDTQYF
>TRBV9|TRBJ2-2
CASSVEQGWTGELFF
>TRBV7-2|TRBJ2-5
CASRVGGSPGTQYF
>TRBV12-5|TRBJ1-1
CASGSPSGLPNTEAFF
>TRBV4-1|TRBJ2-7
CASSQDRAGRTFEQYF
>TRBV6-2/TRBV6-3|TRBJ1-5
CASSYTRGRGESNQPQHF
>TRBV6-5|TRBJ1-1
CASRDPPGQNTEAFF
>TRBV11-2|TRBJ1-2
CASSPARGAGYTF
>TRBV2|TRBJ1-2
CASSEDGSGYTF
>TRBV25-1|TRBJ2-7
CASGSTVYEQYF